This TCR beta chain was profiled in a study of OX40 agonist ivuxolimab in advanced cancers. Study as a whole: Participants, roughly 81% male, averaged roughly 59 years of age, ranging from about 23 to 85. Three patients, one with hepatocellular carcinoma and two with cutaneous melanoma, achieved partial responses.

Germline V lookup: CDR1 SGHTA, CDR2 FQGNSA. The CDR3 totals 12 residues. Study results and limitations: Partly responding patients at 0.1-3.0 mg/kg showed some of the smallest clonal expansion. It was also the case that some nonresponders had low normalized T-cell clonal expansion.

Produced via immunoSEQ multiplex PCR; TCRdb's table is partial and in-frame only. The table has 76,000 or so clones, 85% to 90% seen once; the top ten hold 13%. About this clone: What it recognizes is unknown.

The rearrangement joins TRBV7-2 to TRBJ2-5; D is unclear. The J call is in doubt because the DNA end fits TRBJ2-7 better. Sequenced here: CD4+ or CD8+ T cells sorted from blood, sampled in a trial of the OX40 agonist ivuxolimab. This TCR derives from an adult with an advanced solid tumor such as melanoma, head and neck, liver or kidney cancer. DNA of the CDR3: TGTGCCAGCAGCTTAAATACCTACGAGCAGTACTTC. Residues: CASSLNTYEQYF.